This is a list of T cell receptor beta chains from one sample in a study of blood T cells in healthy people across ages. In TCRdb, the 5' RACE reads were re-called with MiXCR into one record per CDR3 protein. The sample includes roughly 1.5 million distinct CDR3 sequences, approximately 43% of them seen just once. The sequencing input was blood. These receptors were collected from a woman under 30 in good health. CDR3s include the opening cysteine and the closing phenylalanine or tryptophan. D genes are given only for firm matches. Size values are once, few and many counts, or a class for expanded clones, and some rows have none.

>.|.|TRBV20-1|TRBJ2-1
TGCAGTGCTAGAGATCGTGGCGCCCGCTCCTACAATGAGCAGTTCTTC
CSARDRGARSYNEQFF
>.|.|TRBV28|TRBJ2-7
TGTGCCAGCAGTCCTCGACAGTCTAGCTCCTACAATGAGCAGTACTTC
CASSPRQSSSYNEQYF
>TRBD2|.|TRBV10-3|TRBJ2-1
TGTGCCAGTCTAGCGGGAGAAGAAGGCCGCAATGAGCAGTTCTTC
CASLAGEEGRNEQFF
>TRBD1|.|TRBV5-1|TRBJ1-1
TGCGCCAGCCAAAAGGGGGACAGGGACACTGAAGCTTTCTTT
CASQKGDRDTEAFF
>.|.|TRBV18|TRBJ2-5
TGTGCCAGCTCACCACAAAGGACAGCTCAAGAGACCCAGTACTTC
CASSPQRTAQETQYF
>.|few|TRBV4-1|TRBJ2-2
TGCGCCAGCAGCCAGGAAACAGGGAGGAACACCGGGGAGCTGTTTTTT
CASSQETGRNTGELFF
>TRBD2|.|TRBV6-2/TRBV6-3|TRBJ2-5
TGTGCCAGCCAAGCGGGAGGGCAAGAGACCCAGTACTTC
CASQAGGQETQYF
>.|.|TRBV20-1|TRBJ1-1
TGCAGTGCTAGAGATACGGGGGCGGTGCACACTGAAGCTTTCTTT
CSARDTGAVHTEAFF
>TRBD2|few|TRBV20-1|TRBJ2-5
TGCAGTGCTAGAGATCACTCGGGAGGGTCCTACAATGAGCAGTACTTC
CSARDHSGGSYNEQYF
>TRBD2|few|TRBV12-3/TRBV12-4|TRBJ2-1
TGTGCCAGCAGTTTTCAGTCAGCGGGGGGGCCGATTGAGCAGTTCTTC
CASSFQSAGGPIEQFF
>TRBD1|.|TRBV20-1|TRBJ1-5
TGCAGTGCTGCCGAGACAGGGAGAGGCAATCAGCCCCAGCATTTT
CSAAETGRGNQPQHF
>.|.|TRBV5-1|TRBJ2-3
TGCGCCAGCACCGCGGGGAATACCGTCATGGATACGCAGTATTTT
CASTAGNTVMDTQYF
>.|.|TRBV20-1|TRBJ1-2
TGCAGTGCTAGAGAACGACCTAACTATGGCTACACCTTC
CSARERPNYGYTF
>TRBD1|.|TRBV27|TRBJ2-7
TGTGCCAGCAGTTCAATTCTTTTCCCGGGACAGCCTACCTACGAGCAGTACTTC
CASSSILFPGQPTYEQYF
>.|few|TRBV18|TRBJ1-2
TGTGCCAGCTCAAGGGAGAAAAACTATGGCTACACCTTC
CASSREKNYGYTF
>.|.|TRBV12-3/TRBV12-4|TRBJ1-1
TGTGCCAGCATCTTGGGGCAAACTGAAGCTTTCTTT
CASILGQTEAFF
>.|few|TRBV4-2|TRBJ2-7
TGTGCCAGCAGCCAAACCCGGGATCGCGAGCAGTACTTC
CASSQTRDREQYF
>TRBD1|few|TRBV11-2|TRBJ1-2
TGTGCCAGCAGAGTTACAGGGGTAAACTATGGCTACACCTTC
CASRVTGVNYGYTF
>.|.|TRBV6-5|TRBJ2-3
TGTGCCAGCAGCCCCACCCGACAGACCCGCACAGATACGCAGTATTTT
CASSPTRQTRTDTQYF
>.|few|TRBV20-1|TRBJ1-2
TGCAGTGCTAGGAGTGGACGGAACTATGGCTACACCTTC
CSARSGRNYGYTF
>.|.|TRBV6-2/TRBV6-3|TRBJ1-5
TGTGCCAGCAGTGCCATTGATCCACTCGATTCTTTGAATAGCAATCAGCCCCAGCATTTT
CASSAIDPLDSLNSNQPQHF
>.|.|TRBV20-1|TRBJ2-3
TGCAGTGCTAGAGTAGGTGGACCCGAAGATGCGCAGTATTTT
CSARVGGPEDAQYF
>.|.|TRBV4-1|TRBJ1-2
TGCGCCAGCAGTCCGGGAACTCTGGGCTATGGCTACACCTTC
CASSPGTLGYGYTF
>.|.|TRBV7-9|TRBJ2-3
TGTGCCAGTGACCGTCTGTTATCAGATACGCAGTATTTT
CASDRLLSDTQYF
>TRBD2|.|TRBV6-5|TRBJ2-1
TGTGCCAGCAGTCGACCCCTAGCGGGAGGGCCCAATGAGCAGTTCTTC
CASSRPLAGGPNEQFF
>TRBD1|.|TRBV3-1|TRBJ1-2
TGTGCCAGCATCCGTACAGGGGCCCCCAACTATGGCTACACCTTC
CASIRTGAPNYGYTF
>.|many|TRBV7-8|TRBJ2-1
TGTGCCAGCAGCTTAGAGCAGGGTTCCTACAATGAGCAGTTCTTC
CASSLEQGSYNEQFF
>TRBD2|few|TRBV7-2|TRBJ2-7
TGTGCCAGCAGGCGGACTAGCGGGTCCTACAATGAGCAGTACTTC
CASRRTSGSYNEQYF
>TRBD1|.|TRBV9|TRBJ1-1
TGTGCCAGCAGCGTCGACAGGGGGGTTGAAGCTTTCTTT
CASSVDRGVEAFF
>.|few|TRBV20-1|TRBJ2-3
TGCAGTGCTAGAGATTCACGGAAGGTGACAGATACGCAGTATTTT
CSARDSRKVTDTQYF
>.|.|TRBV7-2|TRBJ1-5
TGTGCCAGCAGCTCTCAGGGTTTCGGGCAGCCCCAGCATTTT
CASSSQGFGQPQHF
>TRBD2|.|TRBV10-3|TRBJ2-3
TGTGCCATCAGTGAGTCGCTAGCGGGGGGATTCACAGATACGCAGTATTTT
CAISESLAGGFTDTQYF
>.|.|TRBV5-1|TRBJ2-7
TGCGCCAGCAGCTTGGATGTAACTACCTACGAGCAGTACTTC
CASSLDVTTYEQYF
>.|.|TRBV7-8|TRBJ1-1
TGTGCCAGCAGTAACTTGAGGAACACTGAAGCTTTCTTT
CASSNLRNTEAFF
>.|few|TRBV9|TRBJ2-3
TGTGCCAGCAGCGTAGCCAGGACTACCACAGATACGCAGTATTTT
CASSVARTTTDTQYF
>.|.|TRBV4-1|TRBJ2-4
TGCGCCAGCAGCCACCAAGCCGGGATAGCCAAAAACATTCAGTACTTC
CASSHQAGIAKNIQYF
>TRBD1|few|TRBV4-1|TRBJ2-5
TGCGCCAGCAGCCACCCGACCGGGACAGCTAACCAGTACTTC
CASSHPTGTANQYF
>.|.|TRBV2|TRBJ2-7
TGTGCCGGTTTACCCTTTGGCTACAATGAGCAGTACTTC
CAGLPFGYNEQYF
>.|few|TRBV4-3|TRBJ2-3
TGCGCCAGCAGCCAAGGTGGTGGGACGCAGTATTTT
CASSQGGGTQYF
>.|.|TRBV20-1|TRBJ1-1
TGCAGTGCTAGTAGTCAGCCAAACACTGAAGCTTTCTTT
CSASSQPNTEAFF
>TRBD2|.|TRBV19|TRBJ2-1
TGTGCCAGTAAAGAACGGGGGGGCCTTTACAATGAGCAGTTCTTC
CASKERGGLYNEQFF
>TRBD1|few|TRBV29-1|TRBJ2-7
TGCAGCGTGAAGGAACAGGGGGCCGGGGACGAGCAGTACTTT
CSVKEQGAGDEQYF
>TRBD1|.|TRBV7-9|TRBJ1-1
TGTGCCAGCAGCTCCGCGTTAACCGGGACAGACAATGAAGCTTTCTTT
CASSSALTGTDNEAFF
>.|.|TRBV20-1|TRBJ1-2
TGCAGTGCTAATGAGATATACATCCTTCGGGCTAACTATGGCTACACCTTC
CSANEIYILRANYGYTF
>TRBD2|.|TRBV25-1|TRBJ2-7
TGTGCCAGCAGTGATGGCGGGGGGAATGAGCAGTACTTC
CASSDGGGNEQYF
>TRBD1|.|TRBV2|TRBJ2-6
TGTGCCAGCAGGAGCCCGGGACAGGGGGTTGCCAACGTCCTGACTTTC
CASRSPGQGVANVLTF
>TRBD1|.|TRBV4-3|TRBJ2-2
TGCGCCAGCAGCCAAGGATCAGGGGGCACCGGGGAGCTGTTTTTT
CASSQGSGGTGELFF
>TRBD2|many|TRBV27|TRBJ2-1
TGTGCCAGCAGTCCCCTAGCGGGAGGGTACAATGAGCAGTTCTTC
CASSPLAGGYNEQFF
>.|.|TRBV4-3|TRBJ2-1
TGCGCCAGCAGCCAAAGCCCGGGACCCGGTTTTGGTAATGAGCAGTTCTTC
CASSQSPGPGFGNEQFF